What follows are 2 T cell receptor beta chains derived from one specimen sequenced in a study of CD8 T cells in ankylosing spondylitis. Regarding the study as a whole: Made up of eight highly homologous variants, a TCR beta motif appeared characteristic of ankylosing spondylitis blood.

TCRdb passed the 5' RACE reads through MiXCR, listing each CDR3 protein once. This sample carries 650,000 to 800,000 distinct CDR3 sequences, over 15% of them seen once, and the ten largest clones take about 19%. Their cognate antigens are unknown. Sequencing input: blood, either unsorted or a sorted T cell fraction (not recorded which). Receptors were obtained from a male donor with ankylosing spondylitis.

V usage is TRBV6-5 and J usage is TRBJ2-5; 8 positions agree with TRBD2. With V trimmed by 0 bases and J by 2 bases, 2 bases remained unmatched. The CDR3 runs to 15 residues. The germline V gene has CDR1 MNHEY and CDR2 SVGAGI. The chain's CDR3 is CASSYSSGAQETQYF. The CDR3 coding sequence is TGTGCCAGCAGTTACTCTAGCGGGGCTCAAGAGACCCAGTACTTC.

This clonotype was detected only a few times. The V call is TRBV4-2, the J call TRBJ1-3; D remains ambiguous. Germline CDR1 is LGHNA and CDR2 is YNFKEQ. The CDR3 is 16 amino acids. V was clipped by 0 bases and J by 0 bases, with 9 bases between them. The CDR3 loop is CASSQEGTSSGNTIYF. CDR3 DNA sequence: TGTGCCAGCAGCCAAGAGGGCACATCCTCTGGAAACACCATATATTTT.